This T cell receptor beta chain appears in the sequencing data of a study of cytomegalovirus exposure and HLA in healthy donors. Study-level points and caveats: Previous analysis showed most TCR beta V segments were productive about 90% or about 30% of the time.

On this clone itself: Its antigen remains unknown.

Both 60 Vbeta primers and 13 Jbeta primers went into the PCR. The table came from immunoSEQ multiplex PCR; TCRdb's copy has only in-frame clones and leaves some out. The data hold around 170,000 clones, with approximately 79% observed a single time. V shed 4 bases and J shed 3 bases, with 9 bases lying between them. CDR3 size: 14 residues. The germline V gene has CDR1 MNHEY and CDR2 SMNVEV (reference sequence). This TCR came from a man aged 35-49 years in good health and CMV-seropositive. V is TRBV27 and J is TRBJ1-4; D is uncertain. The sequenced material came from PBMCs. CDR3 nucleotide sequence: TGTGCCAGCAGTTCTTGGCCTCCTAATGAAAAACTGTTTTTT. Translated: CASSSWPPNEKLFF.